The 30 T cell receptor beta chains presented below share a single source sample, sequenced in a study of cytomegalovirus exposure and HLA in healthy donors. In the PCR, 60 Vbeta and 13 Jbeta primers were used. Data came from immunoSEQ multiplex PCR; TCRdb stores just in-frame clones and leaves some out. The sample includes around 100,000 clones, around 83% seen only once; the top ten take more than 3%. The sample was PBMCs. These receptors were taken from a female donor in good health and CMV-seropositive.

This chain joins TRBV19 and TRBJ1-1, with 10 positions matching TRBD1. The J segment lost 2 bases and the V segment lost 7 bases, leaving 4 bases of the junction unmatched. CDR3 length: 14 amino acids. Germline assignment: CDR1 LNHDA and CDR2 SQIVND (reference sequence). The CDR3 reads CASIGTGENTEAFF. The CDR3 nucleotides read TGTGCCAGTATTGGGACAGGGGAAAACACTGAAGCTTTCTTT.

The V gene is TRBV7-9, the J gene TRBJ2-7, with a tentative D call TRBD1 (6 bases). The germline V gene encodes CDR1 SEHNR and CDR2 FQNEAQ (reference sequence). The V end was cut by 5 bases, the J end by 4 bases, with 15 bases between. The CDR3 covers 14 residues. The chain's CDR3 is CASSDDEGGYEQYF. The CDR3 nucleotides read TGTGCCAGCAGCGACGACGAAGGGGGTTACGAGCAGTACTTC.

The J gene is TRBJ2-1, the V gene TRBV11-2; the D gene is possibly TRBD2 (6 bases). The CDR3 has 16 amino acids. Germline V gives CDR1 SGHAT, CDR2 FQNNGV. V was pared by 2 bases and J by 0 bases, with 11 bases between. DNA for the CDR3: TGTGCCAGCAGCTTAAATGGAGGGTCCTCCTACAATGAGCAGTTCTTC. Translated, it gives CASSLNGGSSYNEQFF.

The chain recombines TRBV5-1 with TRBJ2-7, with a possible D match to TRBD1 (7 bases). CDR1 is SGHRS, CDR2 YFSETQ, per germline. CDR3 size: 13 residues. The germline V and J ends were trimmed by 5 bases and 6 bases, with 15 bases remaining between them. This CDR3 reads CASRGGTEVEQYF. For the CDR3, the DNA is TGCGCCAGCAGAGGCGGGACAGAGGTCGAGCAGTACTTC.

This clone showed up just a few times. The V gene is TRBV6-5, the J gene TRBJ2-7; the D gene is possibly TRBD1 (5 bases). The CDR3 length is 11 residues. Germline CDR1 and CDR2: MNHEY and SVGAGI. V lost 8 bases, J lost 7 bases, and 12 bases lay in between. The CDR3 region is CASGQGWEQYF. DNA for the CDR3: TGTGCCAGCGGGCAGGGCTGGGAGCAGTACTTC.

The CDR3 region has the DNA TGCAGCGTGGAGACCCGGCGTGAAGCTTTCTTT. This gives the protein CSVETRREAFF. The V gene is TRBV29-1, the J gene TRBJ1-1, with D unresolved. This CDR3 is built from 11 residues. The V gene lost 6 bases and the J gene lost 7 bases, with 12 bases spanning the gap. Germline V CDR1 and CDR2: SQVTM, ANQGSEA. The complete variable domain, with remaining parts taken from reference TRBV29-1 and TRBJ1-1, reads SAVISQKPSRDICQRGTSLTIQCQVDSQVTMMFWYRQQPGQSLTLIATANQGSEATYESGFVIDKFPISRPNLTFSTLTVSNMSPEDSSIYLCSVETRREAFFGQGTRLTVV.

This clone has a handful of counts. The chain joins TRBV19 to TRBJ2-2, with 7 bases lining up with TRBD2. The CDR3 has 15 residues. The ends lost 3 bases at V and 5 bases at J; junction bases unmatched: 6. The germline V gene has CDR1 LNHDA and CDR2 SQIVND (reference sequence). CDR3 nucleotide sequence: TGTGCCAGTAGTATGGGAGGGGAGAGTACCGGGGAGCTGTTTTTT. It specifies CASSMGGESTGELFF.

The CDR3 DNA reads as TGTGCCAGCAGCGTAGAATCTACTATATCGTTCAGCACAGATACGCAGTATTTT. The encoded protein is CASSVESTISFSTDTQYF. The J gene is TRBJ2-3, the V gene TRBV9, with unresolved D. This CDR3 region has 18 residues. V was cut by 0 bases and J by 0 bases, with 17 bases left in between. Looked up from germline, CDR1 is SGDLS and CDR2 is YYNGEE.

The chain joins TRBV19 to TRBJ2-7; no firm D call. In germline, CDR1 is LNHDA, CDR2 SQIVND (reference sequence). This CDR3 comprises 13 residues. Trimming shortened V by 6 bases and J by 1 base, and 10 bases separated the two germline ends. The chain's CDR3 is CASSPGSSYEQYF. As DNA, the CDR3 is TGTGCCAGTAGCCCAGGATCTTCCTACGAGCAGTACTTC.

The table lists this clone with a few counts. V and J are TRBV25-1 and TRBJ2-7, with 9 bases that match TRBD1. CDR1 and CDR2 from the germline V gene are MGHDK and SYGVNS. The CDR3 extends over 13 amino acids. The V gene end was trimmed by 8 bases and the J gene end by 3 bases; junction bases not matched to a gene: 5. Here the CDR3 reads CASGGTGIYEQYF. CDR3 nucleotide sequence: TGTGCCAGCGGAGGGACAGGGATCTACGAGCAGTACTTC.

This clone was observed a few times. The chain joins TRBV13 to TRBJ2-2; tentatively, D is TRBD2 (6 bases). The CDR3 totals 17 residues. Trimming stripped 0 bases from V and 2 bases from J, with 13 bases between. Germline V gene data show CDR1 as PRHDT and CDR2 as FYEKMQ (reference sequence). CDR3 sequence (DNA): TGTGCCAGCAGCTTAGGCCATACGGGGGTTAACACCGGGGAGCTGTTTTTT. It translates to CASSLGHTGVNTGELFF.

This clone has just a few counts. J is TRBJ1-2 and V is TRBV2; a possible D gene is TRBD1 (6 bases). This CDR3 comprises 12 residues. The V gene's germline CDR1 is SNHLY and CDR2 FYNNEI. V lost 4 bases and J 6 bases, leaving 9 bases between the germline ends. CDR3 nucleotide sequence: TGTGCCAGCAGTGGGCAGGGGCATGGCTACACCTTC. Its protein product is CASSGQGHGYTF.

The rearrangement joins TRBV2 to TRBJ2-7; D is perhaps TRBD2 (5 bases). This CDR3 has 12 residues. V lost 4 bases and J 4 bases, leaving 8 bases between the germline ends. Germline lookup yields CDR1 SNHLY and CDR2 FYNNEI. Written as DNA, the CDR3 is TGTGCCAGCAGTGTAGAGGGATACGAGCAGTACTTC. This gives the protein CASSVEGYEQYF.

In its sample, this clone was seen a few times. V is TRBV7-9 and J is TRBJ2-7, with TRBD2 matching 9 bases. The CDR3 is 16 amino acids. The germline V gene has CDR1 SEHNR and CDR2 FQNEAQ (reference sequence). The V gene end was trimmed by 3 bases and the J gene end by 2 bases; junction bases not matched to a gene: 8. This CDR3 reads CASSLVAGGNPYEQYF. The CDR3 DNA reads as TGTGCCAGCAGCTTGGTGGCGGGAGGGAACCCCTACGAGCAGTACTTC.

The gene calls are TRBV7-2 and TRBJ2-5; D may be TRBD1 (7 bases). The CDR3 extends over 18 amino acids. Germline-derived CDR1 and CDR2 are SGHTA and FQGNSA. Deletions cut 3 bases from V and 2 bases from J, with 22 bases between. The CDR3 DNA reads TGTGCCAGCAGCTTTAGGGGGATAGGAGGGGGCAATCAAGAGACCCAGTACTTC. Amino acids: CASSFRGIGGGNQETQYF.

This chain connects TRBV5-1 to TRBJ1-1; D call uncertain. The CDR3 contains 13 residues. CDR1 SGHRS and CDR2 YFSETQ come from the germline V gene. V was shortened by 2 bases and J by 9 bases, with 14 bases between the two germline ends. CDR3 loop: CASSLEDGVKAFF. The CDR3, as DNA: TGCGCCAGCAGCTTAGAGGACGGGGTAAAAGCTTTCTTT.

This clone was recorded only once. The J gene is TRBJ1-4, the V gene TRBV11-3; perhaps TRBD1 as D (6 bases). Trimming shortened V by 5 bases and J by 0 bases, and 13 bases separated the two germline ends. Germline CDR1 is SGHNT and CDR2 is YENEEA. The CDR3 is 16 residues long. CDR3 in amino acids: CASSPGKGATNEKLFF. The CDR3 DNA sequence: TGTGCCAGCAGCCCAGGGAAGGGGGCAACTAATGAAAAACTGTTTTTT. Supplemented by reference TRBV11-3 and TRBJ1-4, the full variable domain reads EAGVVQSPRYKIIEKKQPVAFWCNPISGHNTLYWYLQNLGQGPELLIRYENEEAVDDSQLPKDRFSAERLKGVDSTLKIQPAELGDSAVYLCASSPGKGATNEKLFFGSGTQLSVL.

V and J are TRBV13 and TRBJ1-1; 10 nucleotides match TRBD1. The germline V gene has CDR1 PRHDT and CDR2 FYEKMQ (reference sequence). This CDR3 contains 14 residues. V shed 5 bases, J shed 6 bases, and the junction held 6 bases outside the gene matches. This chain's CDR3 is CASSRGQGIAEAFF. The CDR3 DNA follows: TGTGCCAGCAGCAGGGGACAGGGGATTGCTGAAGCTTTCTTT.

Only one count was recorded for this clone. The gene calls are TRBV9 and TRBJ1-5; 7 nucleotides agree with TRBD1. The V and J ends lost 0 bases and 4 bases, in that order; junction bases with no gene match: 4. The CDR3 covers 15 residues. CDR1 and CDR2 from the germline V gene are SGDLS and YYNGEE. CDR3 sequence (DNA): TGTGCCAGCAGCGTAGGACAGGGCGGGAATCAGCCCCAGCATTTT. Translated, it gives CASSVGQGGNQPQHF.

The chain carries TRBV5-6 and TRBJ2-1; 7 bases are shared with TRBD2. The CDR3 is made up of 16 amino acids. Trimming took 0 bases from V and 1 from J; bases not matched to a gene: 4. In germline, CDR1 is SGHDT, CDR2 YYEEEE. The CDR3 DNA follows: TGTGCCAGCAGCTTGGGCGCGGGAGATTCCTACAATGAGCAGTTCTTC. Residues: CASSLGAGDSYNEQFF.

In this sample, this clone turned up a few times. The rearrangement joins TRBV27 to TRBJ1-1; weak D call: TRBD1 (6 bases). CDR1 and CDR2 from the germline V gene are MNHEY and SMNVEV (reference sequence). CDR3 length: 14 residues. Trimming shortened V by 2 bases and J by 1 base, and 8 bases separated the two germline ends. DNA of the CDR3: TGTGCCAGCAGTTTAAGCAGGGGGAACACTGAAGCTTTCTTT. Amino acids: CASSLSRGNTEAFF.

V gene TRBV6-1 combines with J gene TRBJ2-1; maybe TRBD1 (6 bases). The CDR3 is 13 amino acids. CDR1 and CDR2 from the germline V gene are MNHNS and SASEGT. Deletions cut 6 bases from V and 4 bases from J, with 10 bases between. The CDR3 here is CASSGQTYNEQFF. As DNA, the CDR3 is TGTGCCAGCAGCGGACAGACTTACAATGAGCAGTTCTTC.

The chain recombines TRBV7-9 with TRBJ2-7; D perhaps matches TRBD1 (5 bases). Germline loops: CDR1 SEHNR, CDR2 FQNEAQ (reference sequence). Trimming stripped 7 bases from V and 0 bases from J, with 7 bases between. There are 12 residues in the CDR3. This CDR3 is CASTDSSYEQYF. In nucleotides, the CDR3 is TGTGCCAGCACCGACAGCTCCTACGAGCAGTACTTC.

This clone turned up a few times. The CDR3 nucleotides are TGCGCCAGCAGCTTCAGCTCGGGCAAAAACATTCAGTACTTC. It specifies CASSFSSGKNIQYF. This chain uses TRBV5-1 with TRBJ2-4; D is ambiguous. V was clipped by 2 bases and J by 3 bases, with 9 bases between them. This CDR3 region has 14 residues. Germline V gene data show CDR1 as SGHRS and CDR2 as YFSETQ.

This clone was found once. The rearrangement links TRBV19 to TRBJ2-2; D unresolved. The CDR3 has 14 amino acids. V dropped 3 bases and J dropped 8 bases, with 13 bases sitting between them. Looked up from germline, CDR1 is LNHDA and CDR2 is SQIVND (reference sequence). CDR3 region: CASSMVSSRGELFF. CDR3 DNA sequence: TGTGCCAGTAGTATGGTCAGCTCGAGGGGGGAGCTGTTTTTT.

The genes are TRBV5-4 and TRBJ2-4; D gene unclear. The CDR3 is made up of 16 amino acids. Germline lookup yields CDR1 SGHNT and CDR2 YYREEE (reference sequence). The ends were cut back, 4 bases at V and 3 bases at J, with 17 bases in the middle. In DNA form, the CDR3 reads TGTGCCAGCAGCGTATCGTCGGTGTCGATCAAAAACATTCAGTACTTC. This codes for CASSVSSVSIKNIQYF.

The CDR3 spells CAWSIGNRAQETQYF. The CDR3 DNA reads as TGTGCCTGGAGCATCGGAAACAGGGCTCAAGAGACCCAGTACTTC. This sequence joins TRBV30 and TRBJ2-5; possibly TRBD1 for D (6 bases). Trimming removed 3 bases from V and 2 bases from J, with 16 bases in between. The germline CDR1 and CDR2 sequences are GTSNPN and SVGIG (reference sequence). The CDR3 sequence is 15 residues long.

The chain combines TRBV5-1 with TRBJ2-5; 8 bases are a match to TRBD1. The J call may be in error: the DNA end matches TRBJ2-7 better. There are 15 residues in the CDR3. Germline V gene data show CDR1 as SGHRS and CDR2 as YFSETQ. The CDR3 DNA follows: TGCGCCAGCAGCTTGGTCATACAGGGGGAGGACGAGCAGTACTTC. It is translated as CASSLVIQGEDEQYF.

Concerning this clone itself: Its ends do not fully match the called genes, so a read error is possible. This rearrangement joins TRBV7-9 to TRBJ1-2, with D possibly being TRBD1 (5 bases). Per germline, CDR1 SEHNR and CDR2 FQNEAQ (reference sequence). This CDR3 spans 17 amino acids. The DNA for the CDR3 is TGTTCCAGCAGCCCCTCAAACCCGTTCCTCAGGGCATATGGCTACACCTTC. It encodes CSSSPSNPFLRAYGYTF.

The chain joins TRBV7-2 to TRBJ2-1, with D maybe TRBD1 (5 bases). Germline loops: CDR1 SGHTA, CDR2 FQGNSA. V was trimmed by 3 bases and J by 1 base, leaving 10 bases between them. CDR3 length: 15 amino acids. CDR3 DNA: TGTGCCAGCAGCTTTGGGGCGGTTTCCTACAATGAGCAGTTCTTC. This translates into CASSFGAVSYNEQFF.